These 8 T cell receptor beta chains were sequenced from one sample in a study of graft-versus-host responses after intestinal transplantation. The method was immunoSEQ multiplex PCR; TCRdb's version includes in-frame clones alone and lacks a portion of them. In the table there are approximately 74,000 clones, 80% to 95% of which are singletons. Material: PBMCs, obtained 98 days after intestinal transplantation. These receptors were collected from a human patient who received an intestinal transplant, so some T cells may come from the graft donor.

The chain links TRBV16 to TRBJ1-5, with D possibly TRBD1 on 5 matching bases. Trimming took off 0 bases at V and 1 base at J, with 10 bases between the two ends. This CDR3 has 16 amino acids. The germline gives CDR1 KGHSY, CDR2 FQNENV. This CDR3 is CASSQSGQGSNQPQHF. The CDR3 DNA sequence: TGTGCCAGCAGCCAATCAGGCCAGGGAAGCAATCAGCCCCAGCATTTT.

CDR3 amino acids: CASSLPVGYGYTF. CDR3 coding DNA: TGTGCCAGCAGTTTGCCAGTAGGCTATGGCTACACCTTC. This chain connects TRBV28 to TRBJ1-2, with D unclear. V lost 3 bases, J lost 4 bases, and 9 bases lay in between. Germline V gene lookup returns CDR1 MDHEN and CDR2 SYDVKM. This CDR3 comprises 13 residues.

This rearrangement joins TRBV19 to TRBJ2-7; D is uncertain. This CDR3 spans 14 amino acids. In germline, CDR1 is LNHDA, CDR2 SQIVND (reference sequence). Trimming shortened V by 3 bases and J by 2 bases, and 11 bases separated the two germline ends. The CDR3 DNA sequence: TGTGCCAGTAGTATCGGGCATACCCCCTACGAGCAGTACTTC. This codes for CASSIGHTPYEQYF.

The rearrangement links TRBV2 to TRBJ2-7, with TRBD1 identical over 7 bases. CDR1 is SNHLY and CDR2 is FYNNEI in the germline V gene. The CDR3 runs 16 residues. J lost 0 bases, V lost 5 bases, and 10 bases had no gene match. DNA for the CDR3: TGTGCCAGCAGTTTTTCCGCAGGACAGGCCTCCTACGAGCAGTACTTC. Its protein product is CASSFSAGQASYEQYF.

The V and J genes are TRBV15 and TRBJ2-1; unclear D gene. The CDR3 is 12 amino acids. V gave up 11 bases and J gave up 8 bases, with 16 bases separating them. CDR1 and CDR2 from the germline V gene are LNHNV and YYDKDF (reference sequence). The CDR3: CAASALRHEQFF. The CDR3 DNA is TGTGCCGCGTCCGCGTTGCGCCATGAGCAGTTCTTC.

This clone was seen just once. The chain employs TRBV6-6 and TRBJ2-1; TRBD2 might be the D (5 bases). Trimming removed 4 bases from V and 10 bases from J, with 8 bases in between. This CDR3 has 11 amino acids. From germline, CDR1 is MNHNY and CDR2 SVGAGI (reference sequence). CDR3 in DNA: TGTGCCAGCAGTTGGACTGGGGAGCAGTTCTTC. Protein sequence: CASSWTGEQFF.

This chain links TRBV6-5 with TRBJ1-2; D is undetermined. The CDR3 runs 14 residues. In germline, CDR1 is MNHEY, CDR2 SVGAGI. The V end was cut by 2 bases, the J end by 7 bases, with 14 bases between. CDR3 nucleotide sequence: TGTGCCAGCAGTTACCTGGGCCCCGCGGGTGGCTACACCTTC. As protein: CASSYLGPAGGYTF.

The chain has TRBV14 and TRBJ2-1; 7 bases match TRBD2. J lost 3 bases, V lost 4 bases, and 3 bases had no gene match. The CDR3 sequence is 14 residues long. The germline V gene encodes CDR1 SGHDN and CDR2 FVKESK. CDR3 nucleotide sequence: TGTGCCAGCAGCCGACTAGCATACTACAATGAGCAGTTCTTC. Its translation: CASSRLAYYNEQFF.